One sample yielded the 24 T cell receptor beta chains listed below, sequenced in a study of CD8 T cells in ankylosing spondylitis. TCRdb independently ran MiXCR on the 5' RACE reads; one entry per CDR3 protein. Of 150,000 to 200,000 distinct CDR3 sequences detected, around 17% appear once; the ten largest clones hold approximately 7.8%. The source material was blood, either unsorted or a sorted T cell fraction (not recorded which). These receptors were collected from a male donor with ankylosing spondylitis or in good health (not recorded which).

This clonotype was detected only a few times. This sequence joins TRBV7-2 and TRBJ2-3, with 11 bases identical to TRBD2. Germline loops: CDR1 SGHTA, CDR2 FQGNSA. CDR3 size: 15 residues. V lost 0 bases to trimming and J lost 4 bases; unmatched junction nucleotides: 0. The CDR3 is CASSLALAGADTQYF. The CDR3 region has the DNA TGTGCCAGCAGCTTAGCACTAGCGGGAGCAGATACGCAGTATTTT.

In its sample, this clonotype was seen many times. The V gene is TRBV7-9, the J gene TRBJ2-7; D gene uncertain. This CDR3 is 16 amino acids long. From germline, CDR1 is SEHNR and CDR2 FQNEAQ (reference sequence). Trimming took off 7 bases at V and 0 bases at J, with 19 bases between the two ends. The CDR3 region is CASTISSAWSSYEQYF. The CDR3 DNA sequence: TGTGCCAGCACCATAAGCTCGGCATGGAGCTCCTACGAGCAGTACTTC.

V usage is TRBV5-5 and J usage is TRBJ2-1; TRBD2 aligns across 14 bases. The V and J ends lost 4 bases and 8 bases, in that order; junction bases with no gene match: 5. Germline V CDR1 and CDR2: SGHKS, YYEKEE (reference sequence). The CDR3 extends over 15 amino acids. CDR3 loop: CASSPGLAGVHEQFF. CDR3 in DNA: TGTGCCAGCAGCCCGGGACTAGCGGGAGTTCATGAGCAGTTCTTC.

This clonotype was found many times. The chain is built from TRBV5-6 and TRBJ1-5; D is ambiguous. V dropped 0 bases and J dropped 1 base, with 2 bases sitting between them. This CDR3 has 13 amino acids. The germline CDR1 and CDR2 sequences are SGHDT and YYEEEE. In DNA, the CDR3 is TGTGCCAGCAGCTTGGCCAGCAATCAGCCCCAGCATTTT. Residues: CASSLASNQPQHF.

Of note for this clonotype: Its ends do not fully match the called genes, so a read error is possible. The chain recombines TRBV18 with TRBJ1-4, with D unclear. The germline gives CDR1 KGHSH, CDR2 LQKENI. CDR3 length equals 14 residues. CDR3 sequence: CASSPMGRNEKLFF. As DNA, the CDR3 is TGTGCCAGTTCACCGATGGGCCGAAATGAAAAACTGTTTTTT.

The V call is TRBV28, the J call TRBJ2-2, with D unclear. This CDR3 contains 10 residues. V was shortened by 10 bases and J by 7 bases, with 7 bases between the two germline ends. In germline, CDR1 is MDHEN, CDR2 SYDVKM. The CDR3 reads CATGDGELFF. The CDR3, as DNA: TGTGCCACGGGTGACGGGGAGCTGTTTTTT.

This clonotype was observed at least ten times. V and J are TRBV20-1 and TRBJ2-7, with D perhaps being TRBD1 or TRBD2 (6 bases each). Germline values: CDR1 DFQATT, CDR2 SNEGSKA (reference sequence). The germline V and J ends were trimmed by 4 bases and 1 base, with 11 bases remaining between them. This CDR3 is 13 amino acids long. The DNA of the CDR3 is TGCAGTGCTAAGGGGGGCTATTCCTACGAGCAGTACTTC. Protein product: CSAKGGYSYEQYF.

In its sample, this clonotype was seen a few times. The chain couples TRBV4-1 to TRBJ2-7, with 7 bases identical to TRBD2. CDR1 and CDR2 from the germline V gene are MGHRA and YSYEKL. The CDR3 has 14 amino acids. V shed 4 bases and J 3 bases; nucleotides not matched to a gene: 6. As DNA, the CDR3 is TGCGCCAGCAGCCCCCGGGACTACAACTACGAGCAGTACTTC. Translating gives CASSPRDYNYEQYF.

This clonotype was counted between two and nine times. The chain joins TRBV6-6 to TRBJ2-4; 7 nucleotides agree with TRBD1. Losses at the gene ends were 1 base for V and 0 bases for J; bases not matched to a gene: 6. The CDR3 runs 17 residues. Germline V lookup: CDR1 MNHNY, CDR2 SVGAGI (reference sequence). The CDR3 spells CASSYWGQSLAKNIQYF. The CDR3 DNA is TGTGCCAGCAGTTACTGGGGACAGTCCTTAGCCAAAAACATTCAGTACTTC.

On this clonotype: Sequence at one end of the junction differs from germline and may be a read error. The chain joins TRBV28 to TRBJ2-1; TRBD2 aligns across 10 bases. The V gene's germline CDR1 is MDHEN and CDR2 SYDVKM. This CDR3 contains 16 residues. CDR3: CASSSTGTSDYNAQFF. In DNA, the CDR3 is TGTGCCAGCAGTTCCACAGGGACTAGCGATTACAATGCGCAGTTCTTC.

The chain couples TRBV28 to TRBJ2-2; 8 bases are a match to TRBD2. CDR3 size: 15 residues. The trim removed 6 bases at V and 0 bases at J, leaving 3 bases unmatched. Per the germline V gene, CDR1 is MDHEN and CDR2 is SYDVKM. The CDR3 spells CASRPGGPNTGELFF. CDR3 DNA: TGTGCCAGCAGGCCGGGAGGGCCGAACACCGGGGAGCTGTTTTTT.

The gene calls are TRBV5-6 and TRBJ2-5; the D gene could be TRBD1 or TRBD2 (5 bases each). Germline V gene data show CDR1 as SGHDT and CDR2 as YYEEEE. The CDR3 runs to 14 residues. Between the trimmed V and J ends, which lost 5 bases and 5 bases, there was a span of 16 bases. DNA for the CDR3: TGTGCCAGCAGTCGAGGGGCGAAGTGGGAGACCCAGTACTTC. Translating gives CASSRGAKWETQYF.

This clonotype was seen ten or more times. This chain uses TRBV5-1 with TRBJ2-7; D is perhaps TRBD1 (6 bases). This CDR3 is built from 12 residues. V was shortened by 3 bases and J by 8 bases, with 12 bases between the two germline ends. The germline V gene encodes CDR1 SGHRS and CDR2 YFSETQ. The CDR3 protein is CASSSFWGQQYF. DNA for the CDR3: TGCGCCAGCAGCTCGTTCTGGGGGCAGCAGTACTTC. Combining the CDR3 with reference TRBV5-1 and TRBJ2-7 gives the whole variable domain KAGVTQTPRYLIKTRGQQVTLSCSPISGHRSVSWYQQTPGQGLQFLFEYFSETQRNKGNFPGRFSGRQFSNSRSEMNVSTLELGDSALYLCASSSFWGQQYFGPGTRLTVT.

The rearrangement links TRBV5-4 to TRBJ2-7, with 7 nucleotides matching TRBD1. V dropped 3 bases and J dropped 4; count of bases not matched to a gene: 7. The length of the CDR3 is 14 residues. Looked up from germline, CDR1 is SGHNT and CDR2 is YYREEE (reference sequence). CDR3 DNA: TGTGCCAGCAGCTCGGGACAGAGCTTTTACGAGCAGTACTTC. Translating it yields CASSSGQSFYEQYF.

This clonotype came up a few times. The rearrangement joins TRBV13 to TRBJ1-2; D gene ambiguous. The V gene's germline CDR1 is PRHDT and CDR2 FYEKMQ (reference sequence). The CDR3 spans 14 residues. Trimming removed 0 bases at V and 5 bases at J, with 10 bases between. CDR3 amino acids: CASSLGQSDYGYTF. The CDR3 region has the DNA TGTGCCAGCAGCTTAGGACAGAGCGATTATGGCTACACCTTC.

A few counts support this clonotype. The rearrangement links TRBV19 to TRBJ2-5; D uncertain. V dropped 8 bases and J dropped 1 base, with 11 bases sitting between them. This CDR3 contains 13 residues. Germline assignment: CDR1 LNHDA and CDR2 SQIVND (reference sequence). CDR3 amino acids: CASARKGQETQYF. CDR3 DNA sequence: TGTGCCAGTGCCCGCAAGGGCCAAGAGACCCAGTACTTC. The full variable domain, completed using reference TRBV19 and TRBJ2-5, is DGGITQSPKYLFRKEGQNVTLSCEQNLNHDAMYWYRQDPGQGLRLIYYSQIVNDFQKGDIAEGYSVSREKKESFPLTVTSAQKNPTAFYLCASARKGQETQYFGPGTRLLVL.

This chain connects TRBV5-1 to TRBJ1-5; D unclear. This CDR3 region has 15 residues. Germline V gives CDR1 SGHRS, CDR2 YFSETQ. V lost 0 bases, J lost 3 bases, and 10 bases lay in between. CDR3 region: CASSLEGEINQPQHF. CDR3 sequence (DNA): TGCGCCAGCAGCTTGGAAGGCGAAATCAATCAGCCCCAGCATTTT.

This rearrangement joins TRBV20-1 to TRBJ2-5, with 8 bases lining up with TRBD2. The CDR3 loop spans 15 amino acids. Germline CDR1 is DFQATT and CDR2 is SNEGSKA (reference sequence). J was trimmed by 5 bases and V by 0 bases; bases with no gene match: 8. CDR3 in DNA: TGCAGTGCTAGAGATGTCGGCGGGAGGTGGGAGACCCAGTACTTC. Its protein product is CSARDVGGRWETQYF.

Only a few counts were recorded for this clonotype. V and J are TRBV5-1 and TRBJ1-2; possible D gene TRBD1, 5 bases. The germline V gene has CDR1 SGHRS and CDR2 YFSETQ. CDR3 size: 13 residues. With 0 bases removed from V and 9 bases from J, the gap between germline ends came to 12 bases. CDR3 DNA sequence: TGCGCCAGCAGCTTGGAGGGGTTATTCAGCTACACCTTC. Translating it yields CASSLEGLFSYTF.

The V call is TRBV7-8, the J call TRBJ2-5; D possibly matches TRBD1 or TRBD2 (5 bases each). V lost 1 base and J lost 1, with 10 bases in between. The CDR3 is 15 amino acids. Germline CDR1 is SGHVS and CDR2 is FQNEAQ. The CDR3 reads CASSLVGGSQETQYF. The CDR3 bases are TGTGCCAGCAGCTTAGTTGGGGGATCCCAAGAGACCCAGTACTTC.

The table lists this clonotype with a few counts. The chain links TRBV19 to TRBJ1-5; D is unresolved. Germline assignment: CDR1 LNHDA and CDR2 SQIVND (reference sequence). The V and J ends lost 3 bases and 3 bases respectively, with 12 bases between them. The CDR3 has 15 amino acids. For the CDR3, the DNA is TGTGCCAGTAGTATTATTCCAGGACTCAATCAGCCCCAGCATTTT. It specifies CASSIIPGLNQPQHF. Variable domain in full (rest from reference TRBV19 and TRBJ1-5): DGGITQSPKYLFRKEGQNVTLSCEQNLNHDAMYWYRQDPGQGLRLIYYSQIVNDFQKGDIAEGYSVSREKKESFPLTVTSAQKNPTAFYLCASSIIPGLNQPQHFGDGTRLSIL.

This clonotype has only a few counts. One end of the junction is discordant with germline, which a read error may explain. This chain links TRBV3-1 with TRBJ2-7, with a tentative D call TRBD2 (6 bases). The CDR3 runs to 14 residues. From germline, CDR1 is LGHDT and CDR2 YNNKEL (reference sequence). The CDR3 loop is CASSPAAGPYEQYF. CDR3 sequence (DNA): TGTGCCAGCAGCCCAGCGGCGGGGCCCTATGAGCAGTACTTC.

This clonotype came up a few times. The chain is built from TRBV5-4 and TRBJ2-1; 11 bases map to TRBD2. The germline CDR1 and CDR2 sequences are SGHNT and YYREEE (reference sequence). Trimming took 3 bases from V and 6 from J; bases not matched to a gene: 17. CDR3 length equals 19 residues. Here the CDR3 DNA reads TGTGCCAGCAGCTCTACTCCGGGACTAGCGGTCCGTCCGGTCAATGAGCAGTTCTTC. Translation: CASSSTPGLAVRPVNEQFF.

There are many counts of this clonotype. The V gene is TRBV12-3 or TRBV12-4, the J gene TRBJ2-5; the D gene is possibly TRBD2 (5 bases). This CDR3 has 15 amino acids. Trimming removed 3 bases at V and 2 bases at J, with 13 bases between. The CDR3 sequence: CASSFAGGMQETQYF. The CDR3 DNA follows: TGTGCCAGCAGTTTTGCTGGAGGTATGCAAGAGACCCAGTACTTC.